This T cell receptor beta chain came from a study of T cells expressing NK-cell markers. Overall study context: Sequencing of TCR beta repertoires drew on sorted CD3+CD56+NKG2C+, CD3+CD56+NKG2C- and CD3+CD56-NKG2C+ T cells.

The CDR3 is 14 amino acids. CDR1 and CDR2 (germline): SQVTM, ANQGSEA. Reprocessing the 5' RACE reads, TCRdb reports a single entry for every CDR3 protein and omits DNA. The sample data list about 440,000 distinct CDR3 sequences. The source material was blood T cells: a sorted CD56 or NKG2C T cell subset, CD4+ or CD8+ T cells, or bulk PBMC T cells (not recorded which). The TCR sequence derives from a woman aged 18 to 69 in good health. The chain links TRBV29-1 to TRBJ2-1; TCRdb selects TRBD2, and the lack of DNA leaves this call unchecked. The CDR3 region is CSVEVLAPRNEQFF.